Listed here is a single T cell receptor beta chain. No antigen is known for it. The data stem from a study of shared clonotypes between healthy human individuals. The study, taken as a whole, reports: Estimated clonotype richness was generally higher in naive than memory subsets.

Only in-frame clones appear in the TCRdb table, and some are missing; sequencing was by immunoSEQ multiplex PCR. The sample carries approximately 1,000,000 clones, around three quarters recorded once. Trimming removed 5 bases at V and 3 bases at J, with 13 bases between. The germline gives CDR1 SGHAT, CDR2 FQNNGV. This CDR3 is built from 14 residues. The chain joins TRBV11-2 to TRBJ1-1; D remains unclear. This TCR was recovered from a man aged 18 to 29 in good health. Some clones in this sample may be carry-over from other donors' samples. Sequenced input: memory CD4+ T cells from PBMCs. Described subset: CD45RA-negative fraction. CDR3 nucleotide sequence: TGTGCCAGCAGCGTTCAGTATGGGGACACTGAAGCTTTCTTT. Protein: CASSVQYGDTEAFF.